This T cell receptor beta chain was retrieved from a study of CD8 T cells in ankylosing spondylitis. Study conclusions and caveats: Disease-associated clonotypes exhibited CD8+ identity and were relatively infrequent in peripheral blood. There were earlier reports of some motif variants in reactive arthritis synovial fluid and blood. Reported data indicate significant enrichment of disease-linked clones within matched ankylosing spondylitis synovial fluid.

Quantitative 5'-RACE with molecular barcodes produced the TCR beta libraries. TCRdb recomputed calls from the 5' RACE reads with MiXCR, one row per CDR3 protein. Of 300,000 to 400,000 distinct CDR3 sequences in the sample, roughly 15% were seen once. On this clonotype itself: Its specificity is not known.

The CDR3 has 13 amino acids. Germline-derived CDR1 and CDR2 are SGHDT and YYEEEE. V lost 1 base to trimming and J lost 10 bases; unmatched junction nucleotides: 5. The rearrangement uses TRBV5-6 and TRBJ1-1, with 9 bases aligning to TRBD1. The sequencing input was blood, either unsorted or a sorted T cell fraction (not recorded which). The receptor comes from a male donor with ankylosing spondylitis or in good health (not recorded which). CDR3 protein: CASSLSVDRGAFF. In DNA form, the CDR3 reads TGTGCCAGCAGCTTGTCGGTGGACAGGGGAGCTTTCTTT. The whole variable domain, filled in from reference TRBV5-6 and TRBJ1-1, reads DAGVTQSPTHLIKTRGQQVTLRCSPKSGHDTVSWYQQALGQGPQFIFQYYEEEERQRGNFPDRFSGHQFPNYSSELNVNALLLGDSALYLCASSLSVDRGAFFGQGTRLTVV.